This record covers a single T cell receptor beta chain. TCRdb analysed the RT-PCR reads with MiXCR anew, one entry per CDR3 protein. Among 920,000 or so distinct CDR3 sequences listed, approximately 19% were seen once. The CDR3 is 16 residues long. V was clipped by 3 bases and J by 0 bases; unmatched bases: 6. These data come from a study of patients and donors after allogeneic stem cell transplantation. This TCR derives from a human donor who was either an allogeneic HSCT recipient or a stem cell or donor lymphocyte infusion donor (not recorded which). It is not recorded whose cells these are; they may come from a transplant donor. The rearrangement links TRBV12-3 or TRBV12-4 to TRBJ2-3; 7 bases agree with TRBD2. Sequencing input: blood, either unsorted or a sorted T cell fraction (not recorded which). The CDR3 DNA is TGTGCCAGCAGTTTGGTAGGAGCGGGGAGCACAGATACGCAGTATTTT. This sequence encodes CASSLVGAGSTDTQYF.